The sequence of this T cell receptor (beta chain) was determined in a study of technical replicates of blood from several donors. Data came from immunoSEQ multiplex PCR; TCRdb stores just in-frame clones and leaves some out. This repertoire shows roughly 72,000 clones, 96% found once; its top ten account for less than 0.35%. There are 12 residues in the CDR3. V was cut by 5 bases and J by 2 bases, with 9 bases left in between. Per the germline V gene, CDR1 is SQVTM and CDR2 is ANQGSEA. The receptor was derived from a human donor in good health. The genes are TRBV29-1 and TRBJ1-2, with TRBD1 as a possible D gene (5 bases). Sequenced sample: T cells isolated from PBMCs. CDR3: CSVSGGNYGYTF. CDR3 nucleotides: TGCAGCGTTTCCGGGGGGAACTATGGCTACACCTTC.